Here is one T cell receptor beta chain with its context. This clonotype was seen repeatedly, ten times or more. What antigen it recognizes has not been identified. No base qualities exist here, and no much larger clone lies one base off it. The meaning of the sample's time point label: day 60 (about 2 months) after transplantation. The treatment or condition label of this sample denotes: allogeneic hematopoietic cell transplantation with graft depleted of TCRalphabeta T cells and CD19 B cells. The transplant recipients were children given TCRalphabeta/CD19-depleted allogeneic hematopoietic cell grafts. These data belong to a study of T-cell reconstitution after alpha-beta-depleted transplantation in children listed by TCRdb under 2016. At the level of the whole study: The study quantitatively tracked T-cell immune reconstitution after TCRalphabeta/CD19-depleted allogeneic hematopoietic cell transplantation in children using TCR repertoire profiling. The research as a whole found: The apparently early alphabetaT-cell count recovery about two months after transplant was reportedly dependent on only several hundred rapidly expanded clones derived from non-depleted graft cells. In some patients, the high TCRbeta diversity seen at day 60 was put down to recipient T cells and intrathymic progenitors that had survived conditioning. Hyperexpanded clone frequencies declined over subsequent months; after one year, T-cell counts and TCRbeta diversity were mostly attributed to newly produced T cells.

Trimming takes 6 bases off V and 5 bases off J; junction bases not matched to a gene: 10. CDR1 and CDR2 are drawn from the germline V gene (reference sequence): DFQATT, SNEGSKA. Including cysteine and phenylalanine, the CDR3 has 13 amino acids. CDR3 DNA only is kept here, 39 bases in frame from base 1. Receptors were amplified or captured by PCR. TCRdb names Illumina HiSeq 2500 as the instrument used. TCR library preparation used molecular barcoding, with unique molecular identifiers applied to normalize quantification of the TCRbeta repertoire. TCRdb itself trimmed the public reads at Q25 with fastp, ran MiXCR and retained productive beta chains. Records with the same CDR3 protein are collapsed into one entry carrying the most frequent genes and DNA. This sample lists 97,000 or so distinct CDR3 sequences; roughly 6% were detected once. The top ten constitute approximately 6.6% of the sample.

Sequencing used PBMCs, mostly from graft donor cells, obtained 60 days after TCRalphabeta/CD19-depleted stem cell transplant. The sequence derives from a female patient aged 2-15 years who had a stem cell transplant for Fanconi anemia, so the T cells may come from the graft donor. The rearranged chain carries TRBV20-1 and TRBJ2-7; 7 of the junction bases match TRBD1. CDR3 reads: CSAGRDRDDEQYF. The DNA is as follows: TGCAGTGCAGGTCGCGACAGGGATGACGAGCAGTACTTC.